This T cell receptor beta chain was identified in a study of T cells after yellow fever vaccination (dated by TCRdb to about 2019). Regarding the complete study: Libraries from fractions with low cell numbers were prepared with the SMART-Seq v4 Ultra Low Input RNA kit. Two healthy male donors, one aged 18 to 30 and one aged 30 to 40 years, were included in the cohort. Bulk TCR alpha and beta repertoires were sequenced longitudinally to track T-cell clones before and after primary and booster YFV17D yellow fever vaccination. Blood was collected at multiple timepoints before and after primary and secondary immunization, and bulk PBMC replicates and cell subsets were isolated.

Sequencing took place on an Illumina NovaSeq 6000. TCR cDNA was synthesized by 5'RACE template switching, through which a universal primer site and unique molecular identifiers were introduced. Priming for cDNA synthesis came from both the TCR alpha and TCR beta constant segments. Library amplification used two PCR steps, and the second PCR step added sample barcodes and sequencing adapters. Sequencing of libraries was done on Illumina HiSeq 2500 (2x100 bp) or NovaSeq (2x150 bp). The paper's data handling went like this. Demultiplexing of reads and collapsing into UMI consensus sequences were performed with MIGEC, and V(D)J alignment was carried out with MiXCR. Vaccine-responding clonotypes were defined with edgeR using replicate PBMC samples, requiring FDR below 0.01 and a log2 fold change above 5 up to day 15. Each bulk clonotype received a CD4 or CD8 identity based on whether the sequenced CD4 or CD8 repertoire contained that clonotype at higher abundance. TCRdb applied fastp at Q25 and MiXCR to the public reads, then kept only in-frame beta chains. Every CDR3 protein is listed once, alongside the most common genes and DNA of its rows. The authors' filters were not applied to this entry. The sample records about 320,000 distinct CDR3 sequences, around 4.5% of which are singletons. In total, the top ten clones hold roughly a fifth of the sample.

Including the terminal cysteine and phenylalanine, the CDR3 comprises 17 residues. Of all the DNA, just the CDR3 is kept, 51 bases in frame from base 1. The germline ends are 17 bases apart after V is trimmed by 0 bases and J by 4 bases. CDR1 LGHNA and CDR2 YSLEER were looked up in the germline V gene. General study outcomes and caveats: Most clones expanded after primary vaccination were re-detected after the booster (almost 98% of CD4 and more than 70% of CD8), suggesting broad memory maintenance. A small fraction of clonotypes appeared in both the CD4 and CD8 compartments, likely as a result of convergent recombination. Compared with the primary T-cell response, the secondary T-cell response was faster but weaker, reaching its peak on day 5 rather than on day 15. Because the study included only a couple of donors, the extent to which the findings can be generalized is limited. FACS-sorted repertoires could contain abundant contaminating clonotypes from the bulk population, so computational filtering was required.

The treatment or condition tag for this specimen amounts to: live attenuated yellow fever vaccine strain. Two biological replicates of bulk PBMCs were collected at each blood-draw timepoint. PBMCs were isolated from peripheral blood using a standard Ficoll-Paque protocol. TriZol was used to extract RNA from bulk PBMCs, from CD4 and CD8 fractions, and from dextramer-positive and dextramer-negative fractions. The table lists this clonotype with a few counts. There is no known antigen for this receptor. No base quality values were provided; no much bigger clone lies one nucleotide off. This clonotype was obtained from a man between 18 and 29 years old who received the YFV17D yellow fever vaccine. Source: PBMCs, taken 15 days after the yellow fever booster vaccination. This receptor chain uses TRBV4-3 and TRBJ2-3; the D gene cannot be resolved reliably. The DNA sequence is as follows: TGCGCCAGCAGCCAAGAAGCGCGCACGCCGGGCCCAGATACGCAGTATTTT. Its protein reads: CASSQEARTPGPDTQYF.